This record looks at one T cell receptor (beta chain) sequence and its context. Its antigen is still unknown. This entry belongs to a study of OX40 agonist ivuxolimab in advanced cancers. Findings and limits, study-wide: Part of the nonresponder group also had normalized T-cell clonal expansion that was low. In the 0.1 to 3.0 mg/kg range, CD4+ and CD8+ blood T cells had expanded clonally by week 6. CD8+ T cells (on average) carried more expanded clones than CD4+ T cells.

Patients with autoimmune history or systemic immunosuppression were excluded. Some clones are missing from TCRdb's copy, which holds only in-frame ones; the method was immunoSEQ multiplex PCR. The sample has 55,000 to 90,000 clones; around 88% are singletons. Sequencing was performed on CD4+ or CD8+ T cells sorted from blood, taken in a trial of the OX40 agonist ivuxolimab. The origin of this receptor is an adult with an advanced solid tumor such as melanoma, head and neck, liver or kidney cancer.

The CDR3: CAVHLQLANYEQYF. In nucleotides, the CDR3 is TGTGCCGTCCACCTCCAACTAGCGAACTACGAGCAGTACTTC. This chain connects TRBV6-5 to TRBJ2-7; 7 nucleotides align to TRBD2. The germline gives CDR1 MNHEY, CDR2 SVGAGI. CDR3 length: 14 residues. V lost 11 bases and J lost 3; bases outside the gene matches: 13.